The rows below give T cell receptor beta chains drawn from one sample of a study of Tregs in tolerant kidney transplant recipients. Clones were read by immunoSEQ multiplex PCR, and TCRdb kept only the in-frame ones, dropping some. This table holds some 68,000 clones, less than 90% found once. Specimen: CD4+ T cells from blood. All receptors come from a human donor in good health. Both conserved end residues are part of each CDR3. The order of the fields is V gene, J gene, clone size, D gene, CDR3 DNA, CDR3 protein. D genes are given only for firm matches. Clone sizes are given selectively: once, few, many, or a class where the clone is expanded.

v_gene: TRBV12-5; j_gene: TRBJ2-5; abundance: few; d_gene: .; CDR3nt: TGTGCTAGTGGTTTAGGGGCAGGCGATGGGGAGACCCAGTACTTC; CDR3aa: CASGLGAGDGETQYF
v_gene: TRBV4-2; j_gene: TRBJ1-5; abundance: once; d_gene: .; CDR3nt: TGTGCCAGCAGCCTATCATGGACTGTTGGCAATCAGCCCCAGCATTTT; CDR3aa: CASSLSWTVGNQPQHF
v_gene: TRBV5-1; j_gene: TRBJ1-1; abundance: .; d_gene: TRBD1; CDR3nt: TGCGCCAGCAGCTTGGCCATGACAGGGAGAGCTTTCTTT; CDR3aa: CASSLAMTGRAFF
v_gene: TRBV10-3; j_gene: TRBJ2-1; abundance: .; d_gene: .; CDR3nt: TGTGCCATCAGTGGGACAGTCAATGAGCAGTTCTTC; CDR3aa: CAISGTVNEQFF
v_gene: TRBV9; j_gene: TRBJ2-1; abundance: few; d_gene: .; CDR3nt: TGTGCCAGCAGCGTAGCTACGGGGGAGATCGGTGAGCAGTTCTTC; CDR3aa: CASSVATGEIGEQFF
v_gene: TRBV6-5; j_gene: TRBJ1-6; abundance: medium-sized; d_gene: .; CDR3nt: TGTGCCACCTCACCTAATGGGCTATCGGCACCCCTCCACTTT; CDR3aa: CATSPNGLSAPLHF
v_gene: TRBV5-1; j_gene: TRBJ2-2; abundance: few; d_gene: TRBD2; CDR3nt: TGCGCCAGCAGCCAACGACTAGCGGGGGGCCGGAGGACCGGGGAGCTGTTTTTT; CDR3aa: CASSQRLAGGRRTGELFF
v_gene: TRBV10-3; j_gene: TRBJ1-4; abundance: .; d_gene: .; CDR3nt: TGTGCCATCAGTGAGTCAGCGGGAGGGAATAATGAAAAACTGTTTTTT; CDR3aa: CAISESAGGNNEKLFF
v_gene: TRBV14; j_gene: TRBJ2-5; abundance: .; d_gene: .; CDR3nt: TGTGCCAGCAGCCAAGATCGCACCGCCTCCCGAGAGACCCAGTACTTC; CDR3aa: CASSQDRTASRETQYF
v_gene: TRBV6-1; j_gene: TRBJ2-7; abundance: .; d_gene: TRBD2; CDR3nt: TGTGCCGGGGGACTAGCGGGAGAGGTCGAGCAGTACTTC; CDR3aa: CAGGLAGEVEQYF
v_gene: TRBV10-3; j_gene: TRBJ1-6; abundance: .; d_gene: .; CDR3nt: TGTGCCATCAGTGAGTCAAGGCCGGGAACTAATTCACCCCTCCACTTT; CDR3aa: CAISESRPGTNSPLHF
v_gene: TRBV2; j_gene: TRBJ1-1; abundance: .; d_gene: .; CDR3nt: TGTGCCAGCAGTGAGAGCTCCGGCCAGGTGCTGACTGAAGCTTTCTTT; CDR3aa: CASSESSGQVLTEAFF
v_gene: TRBV6-1; j_gene: TRBJ1-2; abundance: many; d_gene: .; CDR3nt: TGTGCCAGCAGTGAAGCGCTGGGAAGTCGGGGCTACACCTTC; CDR3aa: CASSEALGSRGYTF
v_gene: TRBV5-4; j_gene: TRBJ2-1; abundance: .; d_gene: TRBD2; CDR3nt: TGTGCCAGCAGCTACCTTTGGGCTAGCGGGCGTAAATATGAGCAGTTCTTC; CDR3aa: CASSYLWASGRKYEQFF
v_gene: TRBV4-2; j_gene: TRBJ2-7; abundance: .; d_gene: TRBD1; CDR3nt: TGTGCCAGCAGCCAAGATCCGGACAGGGCGTACGAGCAGTACTTC; CDR3aa: CASSQDPDRAYEQYF
v_gene: TRBV5-1; j_gene: TRBJ1-2; abundance: .; d_gene: TRBD1; CDR3nt: TGCGCCAGCAGCTTGGTTCCCGCCAGGGGGCAAGGCTACACCTTC; CDR3aa: CASSLVPARGQGYTF
v_gene: TRBV28; j_gene: TRBJ1-2; abundance: .; d_gene: .; CDR3nt: TGTGCCAGCAGTTTGGGGTGGGGGTATGGCTACACCTTC; CDR3aa: CASSLGWGYGYTF
v_gene: TRBV27; j_gene: TRBJ2-7; abundance: .; d_gene: TRBD1; CDR3nt: TGTGCCAGCAGCGCCGACAGGGCCCTTTACGAGCAGTACTTC; CDR3aa: CASSADRALYEQYF
v_gene: TRBV10-3; j_gene: TRBJ1-1; abundance: few; d_gene: .; CDR3nt: TGTGCCATCAGTGAGTCGAAAGGGCTATGGACTGAAGCTTTCTTT; CDR3aa: CAISESKGLWTEAFF
v_gene: TRBV12-5; j_gene: TRBJ1-1; abundance: .; d_gene: .; CDR3nt: TGTGCTAGTGGTTTGGGTAAAGAAGCTTTCTTT; CDR3aa: CASGLGKEAFF
v_gene: TRBV7-6; j_gene: TRBJ2-3; abundance: once; d_gene: .; CDR3nt: TGTGCCAGCAGCGCCGGTCGCACAGATACGCAGTATTTT; CDR3aa: CASSAGRTDTQYF
v_gene: TRBV4-3; j_gene: TRBJ1-3; abundance: .; d_gene: .; CDR3nt: TGCGCCAGCAGCCAAGAAGGCCGGGTGGGAAACACCATATATTTT; CDR3aa: CASSQEGRVGNTIYF
v_gene: TRBV9; j_gene: TRBJ2-1; abundance: .; d_gene: .; CDR3nt: TGTGCCAGCAGCGCTGTAAGCTCCTACAATGAGCAGTTCTTC; CDR3aa: CASSAVSSYNEQFF
v_gene: TRBV29-1; j_gene: TRBJ1-6; abundance: .; d_gene: .; CDR3nt: TGCAGCGGTCAAGTCGATCCGTCTTCACCCCTCCACTTT; CDR3aa: CSGQVDPSSPLHF
v_gene: TRBV7-2; j_gene: TRBJ1-2; abundance: .; d_gene: TRBD1; CDR3nt: TGTGCCAGCAGCTCACGACAGGGTCTCTATGGCTACACCTTC; CDR3aa: CASSSRQGLYGYTF
v_gene: TRBV6-4; j_gene: TRBJ2-2; abundance: .; d_gene: .; CDR3nt: TGTGCCAGCAGGTTAGTAGTCATCGGGGTCGGGGAGCTGTTTTTT; CDR3aa: CASRLVVIGVGELFF
v_gene: TRBV4-1; j_gene: TRBJ2-1; abundance: .; d_gene: TRBD2; CDR3nt: TGCGCCAGCAGCCAAGCGTGGGGACTATACAATGAGCAGTTCTTC; CDR3aa: CASSQAWGLYNEQFF
v_gene: TRBV4-1; j_gene: TRBJ2-3; abundance: .; d_gene: .; CDR3nt: TGCGCCAGCAGCCACCAGGGCACAGATACGCAGTATTTT; CDR3aa: CASSHQGTDTQYF
v_gene: TRBV6-1; j_gene: TRBJ2-7; abundance: .; d_gene: .; CDR3nt: TGTGCCAGCATTAACAGGGAGTACGAGCAGTACTTC; CDR3aa: CASINREYEQYF
v_gene: TRBV15; j_gene: TRBJ2-7; abundance: .; d_gene: TRBD1; CDR3nt: TGTGCCACCAGCAGAGATCCGACAGGGTCTGGATACGAGCAGTACTTC; CDR3aa: CATSRDPTGSGYEQYF
v_gene: TRBV12-5; j_gene: TRBJ2-2; abundance: .; d_gene: .; CDR3nt: TGTGCTAGTGGTTTTGCTGGACCCGGCACCGGGGAGCTGTTTTTT; CDR3aa: CASGFAGPGTGELFF
v_gene: TRBV19; j_gene: TRBJ2-7; abundance: .; d_gene: TRBD1; CDR3nt: TGTGCCAGTAGTATCGCCAGGGGGAACTACGAGCAGTACTTC; CDR3aa: CASSIARGNYEQYF
v_gene: TRBV7-2; j_gene: TRBJ2-5; abundance: .; d_gene: TRBD2; CDR3nt: TGTGCCAGCAGCTTAGAGGGGACTAGCCAAAAGACCCAGTACTTC; CDR3aa: CASSLEGTSQKTQYF
v_gene: TRBV7-2; j_gene: TRBJ2-5; abundance: few; d_gene: .; CDR3nt: TGTGCCAGCAGCTTCCTGACAGGCGGAGAGACCCAGTACTTC; CDR3aa: CASSFLTGGETQYF
v_gene: TRBV28; j_gene: TRBJ2-7; abundance: .; d_gene: TRBD2; CDR3nt: TGTGCCAGCAGTTTAACCCCCTTCTTCCGGGGGGACTACGAGCAGTACTTC; CDR3aa: CASSLTPFFRGDYEQYF
v_gene: TRBV5-4; j_gene: TRBJ2-1; abundance: .; d_gene: .; CDR3nt: TGTGCCAGCAGCTTGACGGGGGCCCTAGGGTATGAGCAGTTCTTC; CDR3aa: CASSLTGALGYEQFF
v_gene: TRBV9; j_gene: TRBJ2-3; abundance: .; d_gene: .; CDR3nt: TGTGCCAGCAGCGTAGTGGCTAGCACAGATACGCAGTATTTT; CDR3aa: CASSVVASTDTQYF
v_gene: TRBV2; j_gene: TRBJ1-6; abundance: .; d_gene: .; CDR3nt: TGTGCCAGCCAGACAGTATATAATTCACCCCTCCACTTT; CDR3aa: CASQTVYNSPLHF
v_gene: TRBV6-5; j_gene: TRBJ1-6; abundance: .; d_gene: .; CDR3nt: TGTGCCAGCAGTTCTCGACCGGAGGGCTATAATTCACCCCTCCACTTT; CDR3aa: CASSSRPEGYNSPLHF
v_gene: TRBV9; j_gene: TRBJ1-2; abundance: .; d_gene: TRBD1; CDR3nt: TGTGCCAGCAGCGTCGGACAGGGTGTACCCTATGGCTACACCTTC; CDR3aa: CASSVGQGVPYGYTF